The clone carrying this T cell receptor beta chain was detected many times. The data originate from a study of T cells in Graves' hyperthyroidism and ophthalmopathy. CDR3 length: 15 residues. Germline V gene sequence: CDR1 MNHEY, CDR2 SVGEGT. The V and J ends lost 5 bases and 4 bases respectively, with 14 bases between them. The CDR3 regions of TCR beta were amplified from RNA transcripts. HTBI primers were used for first-round RT-PCR of the TCR CDR3. TCRdb used MiXCR to reprocess the multiplex PCR reads, holding one entry per CDR3 protein. The sample has fewer than 800,000 distinct CDR3 sequences; around 17% are singletons.

This TCR was recovered from a man younger than 35 with Graves' hyperthyroidism. This sequence joins TRBV6-2 or TRBV6-3 and TRBJ2-2; a weak D match, TRBD2 (6 bases). Sequencing was done on a sample of blood. CDR3 sequence: CASSARDLLTGELFF. The CDR3 region has the DNA TGTGCCAGCAGTGCCCGGGACTTACTCACCGGGGAGCTGTTTTTT.